The 29 T cell receptor beta chains below all came from one sample that was sequenced in a study of blood T cell repertoires in COVID-19. Libraries were prepared by immunoSEQ multiplex PCR; TCRdb keeps only in-frame clonotypes and omits some of them. The table shows around 60,000 clones, with 88% occurring only once. Source material: peripheral blood. These receptor sequences come from a man in his sixties or seventies with acute or convalescent COVID-19.

This chain connects TRBV9 to TRBJ2-7; TRBD1 matches 7 bases. There are 17 residues in the CDR3. With 2 bases clipped from V and 7 bases from J, the junction kept 18 bases outside the gene matches. The germline gives CDR1 SGDLS, CDR2 YYNGEE. CDR3 sequence reads: CASSVFGVGQSLGEQYF. The CDR3 region has the DNA TGTGCCAGCAGCGTGTTCGGGGTGGGACAGTCCCTCGGGGAGCAGTACTTC.

The chain has TRBV28 and TRBJ1-5, with D possibly matching TRBD1 (6 bases). This CDR3 is 16 amino acids long. The germline CDR1 and CDR2 sequences are MDHEN and SYDVKM. The V gene lost 6 bases and the J gene lost 4 bases, with 19 bases spanning the gap. CDR3 amino acids: CASRPRGQRVNQPQHF. CDR3 nucleotide sequence: TGTGCCAGCAGGCCAAGGGGACAAAGGGTAAATCAGCCCCAGCATTTT. The variable domain in full, completed from reference TRBV28 and TRBJ1-5, reads DVKVTQSSRYLVKRTGEKVFLECVQDMDHENMFWYRQDPGLGLRLIYFSYDVKMKEKGDIPEGYSVSREKKERFSLILESASTNQTSMYLCASRPRGQRVNQPQHFGDGTRLSIL.

The gene calls are TRBV5-4 and TRBJ1-2; D ambiguous. The CDR3 extends over 14 amino acids. The germline CDR1 and CDR2 sequences are SGHNT and YYREEE (reference sequence). Trimming left V 5 bases short and J 1 base short, with 12 bases between. CDR3 nucleotide sequence: TGTGCCAGCAGGGTCTTCGGACTTAACTATGGCTACACCTTC. Its protein product is CASRVFGLNYGYTF.

The chain is built from TRBV5-6 and TRBJ2-1; D gene ambiguous. The CDR3 has 14 residues. V lost 0 bases and J 4 bases, leaving 8 bases between the germline ends. Germline assignment: CDR1 SGHDT and CDR2 YYEEEE. This chain's CDR3 is CASSLVVSYNEQFF. The CDR3 coding sequence is TGTGCCAGCAGCTTGGTGGTCAGTTACAATGAGCAGTTCTTC.

V usage is TRBV5-4 and J usage is TRBJ2-7; possible D gene TRBD1, 6 bases. CDR1 is SGHNT and CDR2 is YYREEE in the germline V gene (reference sequence). The germline V and J ends were trimmed by 0 bases and 4 bases, with 11 bases remaining between them. The CDR3 has 14 residues. CDR3 nucleotides: TGTGCCAGCAGCTTGGCAGGGGCAAAATACGAGCAGTACTTC. It codes for CASSLAGAKYEQYF. Looking up the rest from reference TRBV5-4 and TRBJ2-7 gives the full variable domain: ETGVTQSPTHLIKTRGQQVTLRCSSQSGHNTVSWYQQALGQGPQFIFQYYREEENGRGNFPPRFSGLQFPNYSSELNVNALELDDSALYLCASSLAGAKYEQYFGPGTRLTVT.

J is TRBJ1-4 and V is TRBV7-2, with 9 bases lining up with TRBD1. The CDR3 consists of 16 residues. V was pared by 5 bases and J by 5 bases, with 9 bases of the junction left unmatched. CDR1 is SGHTA, CDR2 FQGNSA, per germline. The CDR3 loop reads CASSRPGQGRNEKLFF. The CDR3 nucleotides are TGTGCCAGCAGCCGCCCGGGACAGGGACGAAATGAAAAACTGTTTTTT.

This chain links TRBV4-3 with TRBJ1-6; the match to TRBD1 covers 7 bases. Losses at the gene ends were 2 bases for V and 9 bases for J; bases not matched to a gene: 4. This CDR3 is 14 amino acids long. Germline V gives CDR1 LGHNA, CDR2 YSLEER. Here the CDR3 reads CASSQTGVGSPLHF. The CDR3 bases are TGCGCCAGCAGCCAAACAGGGGTGGGTTCACCCCTCCACTTT.

The CDR3 nucleotides read TGTGCCAGCAGCCCGGACAGGAGCTCCTATAATTCACCCCTCCACTTT. Encoded protein: CASSPDRSSYNSPLHF. The rearrangement joins TRBV5-5 to TRBJ1-6, with 7 bases identical to TRBD1. CDR1 is SGHKS and CDR2 is YYEKEE in the germline V gene (reference sequence). The CDR3 runs to 16 residues. The J segment lost 0 bases and the V segment lost 4 bases, leaving 4 bases of the junction unmatched.

This clone was seen a single time. The chain is built from TRBV18 and TRBJ2-7; 7 bases map to TRBD1. V trimming: 5 bases; J trimming: 4 bases; junction bases outside the gene matches: 11. CDR1 KGHSH and CDR2 LQKENI come from the germline V gene. This CDR3 has 15 amino acids. The CDR3: CASSSTQTGLYEQYF. DNA for the CDR3: TGTGCCAGCTCATCGACACAGACAGGGTTATACGAGCAGTACTTC.

J is TRBJ2-2 and V is TRBV29-1; TRBD1 aligns across 9 bases. From germline, CDR1 is SQVTM and CDR2 ANQGSEA. V shed 6 bases, J shed 4 bases, and the junction held 9 bases outside the gene matches. The CDR3 sequence is 15 residues long. The CDR3, as DNA: TGCAGCGTACGAACAGGGGGCGCGGGCACCGGGGAGCTGTTTTTT. Translated: CSVRTGGAGTGELFF.

This chain links TRBV5-6 with TRBJ1-1; D perhaps matches TRBD1 (5 bases). Germline V CDR1 and CDR2: SGHDT, YYEEEE. V was pared by 0 bases and J by 4 bases, with 13 bases between. The CDR3 contains 15 residues. This CDR3 reads CASSLDRLRATEAFF. DNA for the CDR3: TGTGCCAGCAGCTTGGACAGGTTAAGGGCCACTGAAGCTTTCTTT.

The V gene is TRBV7-6, the J gene TRBJ1-2; D is unclear. The V gene's germline CDR1 is SGHVS and CDR2 FNYEAQ. The germline V and J ends were trimmed by 5 bases and 4 bases, with 17 bases remaining between them. This CDR3 is 15 amino acids long. The chain's CDR3 is CASSQRVGERYGYTF. CDR3 nucleotides: TGTGCCAGCAGCCAAAGGGTCGGGGAACGCTATGGCTACACCTTC.

In DNA form, the CDR3 reads TGTGCCAGTAGTACCCGGGACAGGGGGCTCTTTAATGAAAAACTGTTTTTT. Protein sequence: CASSTRDRGLFNEKLFF. The rearrangement joins TRBV19 to TRBJ1-4; 12 nucleotides match TRBD1. V shed 4 bases and J 4 bases; nucleotides not matched to a gene: 7. The CDR3 has 17 amino acids. CDR1 is LNHDA and CDR2 is SQIVND in the germline V gene (reference sequence).

This chain uses TRBV6-2 or TRBV6-3 with TRBJ1-4; D is uncertain. Germline V gene data show CDR1 as MNHEY and CDR2 as SVGEGT. V dropped 2 bases and J dropped 8 bases, with 18 bases sitting between them. The length of the CDR3 is 16 residues. The CDR3 region has the DNA TGTGCCAGCAGTTACGGGCGACGGGAGGAGAAAGAAAAACTGTTTTTT. Translation gives CASSYGRREEKEKLFF.

The rearrangement links TRBV6-5 to TRBJ2-1; 8 nucleotides line up with TRBD1. The CDR3 runs to 15 residues. Germline CDR1 MNHEY, CDR2 SVGAGI. J was trimmed by 6 bases and V by 6 bases; bases with no gene match: 10. The chain's CDR3 is CASSQGAGVVNEQFF. As DNA, the CDR3 is TGTGCCAGCAGCCAGGGGGCCGGGGTGGTCAATGAGCAGTTCTTC.

V is TRBV11-3 and J is TRBJ1-2; 10 bases fit TRBD1. V was pared by 2 bases and J by 13 bases, with 10 bases of the junction left unmatched. CDR1 and CDR2 from the germline V gene are SGHNT and YENEEA. The CDR3 contains 14 residues. The CDR3 bases are TGTGCCAGCAGCTTAAGCGGGACAGGGGATTCTATCACCTTC. This gives the protein CASSLSGTGDSITF.

The chain has TRBV6-5 and TRBJ1-6; 9 positions match TRBD1. The CDR3 loop spans 15 amino acids. Germline lookup yields CDR1 MNHEY and CDR2 SVGAGI. The V and J ends lost 7 bases and 6 bases, in that order; junction bases with no gene match: 7. The CDR3 loop reads CASTTGGSGNSPLHF. The CDR3 DNA sequence: TGTGCCAGCACGACAGGGGGTTCGGGTAATTCACCCCTCCACTTT.

The rearrangement joins TRBV7-9 to TRBJ1-3; D ambiguous. Germline V lookup: CDR1 SEHNR, CDR2 FQNEAQ (reference sequence). The CDR3 has 15 residues. V was pared by 3 bases and J by 0 bases, with 9 bases between. The CDR3 sequence: CASSFVSGSGNTIYF. The CDR3, as DNA: TGTGCCAGCAGCTTCGTCAGCGGCTCTGGAAACACCATATATTTT. The variable domain in full, completed from reference TRBV7-9 and TRBJ1-3, reads DTGVSQNPRHKITKRGQNVTFRCDPISEHNRLYWYRQTLGQGPEFLTYFQNEAQLEKSRLLSDRFSAERPKGSFSTLEIQRTEQGDSAMYLCASSFVSGSGNTIYFGEGSWLTVV.

This clone is a singleton in its sample. The chain joins TRBV10-1 to TRBJ1-2; the match to TRBD1 covers 10 bases. V gave up 7 bases and J gave up 1 base; unmatched junction bases: 6. The CDR3 runs to 15 residues. CDR1 is WNHNN, CDR2 SYGVQD, per germline (reference sequence). CDR3 sequence reads: CASTAGTGVNYGYTF. CDR3 bases: TGCGCCAGCACGGCTGGGACAGGGGTTAACTATGGCTACACCTTC.

The genes are TRBV7-2 and TRBJ2-1; the D gene is possibly TRBD1 (6 bases). Trimming left V 5 bases short and J 7 bases short, with 12 bases between. Germline CDR1 and CDR2: SGHTA and FQGNSA. The CDR3 is 13 residues long. CDR3: CASSMNRVNEQFF. CDR3 coding DNA: TGTGCCAGCAGCATGAACAGGGTTAATGAGCAGTTCTTC.

This clone came up a few times. Distinct nucleotide sequences in the sample also encode this CDR3. The rearrangement uses TRBV10-3 and TRBJ2-7; 14 positions agree with TRBD2. With V trimmed by 6 bases and J by 6 bases, 4 bases remained unmatched. This CDR3 has 14 residues. CDR1 is ENHRY and CDR2 is SYGVKD in the germline V gene. CDR3 protein: CAIRGLAGVGEQYF. DNA for the CDR3: TGTGCCATCAGGGGACTAGCGGGGGTCGGCGAGCAGTACTTC.

The chain joins TRBV13 to TRBJ2-1; D gene ambiguous. Trimming removed 5 bases at V and 11 bases at J, with 4 bases between. The CDR3 totals 9 residues. Germline-derived CDR1 and CDR2 are PRHDT and FYEKMQ (reference sequence). The CDR3 sequence is CASSPQQFF. The CDR3 nucleotides read TGTGCCAGCAGCCCTCAGCAGTTCTTC. Full variable domain (missing parts from reference TRBV13 and TRBJ2-1): AAGVIQSPRHLIKEKRETATLKCYPIPRHDTVYWYQQGPGQDPQFLISFYEKMQSDKGSIPDRFSAQQFSDYHSELNMSSLELGDSALYFCASSPQQFFGPGTRLTVL.

The CDR3: CASSVEERRDEKLFF. CDR3 nucleotides: TGTGCCAGCAGCGTAGAAGAGAGACGGGATGAAAAACTGTTTTTT. The chain uses TRBV9 and TRBJ1-4; D unresolved. This CDR3 is 15 amino acids long. V shed 0 bases and J shed 6 bases, with 12 bases lying between them. The germline CDR1 and CDR2 sequences are SGDLS and YYNGEE. The full variable domain, rest sourced from reference TRBV9 and TRBJ1-4, is DSGVTQTPKHLITATGQRVTLRCSPRSGDLSVYWYQQSLDQGLQFLIQYYNGEERAKGNILERFSAQQFPDLHSELNLSSLELGDSALYFCASSVEERRDEKLFFGSGTQLSVL.

This clone has a handful of counts. V and J are TRBV10-3 and TRBJ1-2; 7 bases fit TRBD1. The CDR3 has 14 amino acids. V shed 5 bases, J shed 0 bases, and the junction held 3 bases outside the gene matches. CDR1 and CDR2 from the germline V gene are ENHRY and SYGVKD. The CDR3 region is CAISSGTANYGYTF. The CDR3 bases are TGTGCCATCAGTTCCGGGACAGCTAACTATGGCTACACCTTC.

The J gene is TRBJ1-1, the V gene TRBV14; 9 bases align to TRBD1. The CDR3 has 13 residues. Germline lookup yields CDR1 SGHDN and CDR2 FVKESK. J gave up 5 bases and V 8 bases, and 6 bases lay outside the gene matches. CDR3 in DNA: TGTGCCAGCGGACGACAGGGGGGGACTGAAGCTTTCTTT. Amino acids: CASGRQGGTEAFF.

This chain uses TRBV11-2 with TRBJ1-6, with no clear D. The CDR3 has 14 amino acids. The V gene lost 1 base and the J gene lost 8 bases, with 9 bases spanning the gap. Germline CDR1 is SGHAT and CDR2 is FQNNGV. DNA of the CDR3: TGTGCCAGCAGCTTAGGTAACACCTATTCACCCCTCCACTTT. It translates to CASSLGNTYSPLHF.

The chain is built from TRBV5-6 and TRBJ2-2; 10 positions match TRBD1. The V gene end was trimmed by 5 bases and the J gene end by 5 bases; junction bases not matched to a gene: 9. In germline, CDR1 is SGHDT, CDR2 YYEEEE. The CDR3 consists of 16 residues. CDR3 coding DNA: TGTGCCAGCAGTCCCGAGGGGACAGGGGTAACCGGGGAGCTGTTTTTT. Translated, it gives CASSPEGTGVTGELFF.

The CDR3 nucleotides read TGTGCCAGTAGTATACCCGGGACTAGCTCTGGAAACACCATATATTTT. The encoded protein is CASSIPGTSSGNTIYF. This chain joins TRBV19 and TRBJ1-3; tentative D call: TRBD1 (5 bases). CDR3 length equals 16 residues. CDR1 LNHDA and CDR2 SQIVND come from the germline V gene (reference sequence). The ends were cut back, 2 bases at V and 0 bases at J, with 11 bases in the middle.

The V call is TRBV29-1, the J call TRBJ2-7; the D gene is possibly TRBD2 (6 bases). CDR3 length equals 17 residues. V lost 1 base and J 0 bases, leaving 19 bases between the germline ends. The germline V gene has CDR1 SQVTM and CDR2 ANQGSEA. DNA for the CDR3: TGCAGCGTTGAAGCCTGGGGGATGGGGGGACCCTCCTACGAGCAGTACTTC. This gives the protein CSVEAWGMGGPSYEQYF.